A single sample gave rise to the 8 T cell receptor beta chains below, sequenced in a study of blood T cell repertoires in COVID-19. Method: immunoSEQ multiplex PCR; TCRdb's copy keeps in-frame clones and lacks some. Among approximately 300,000 clones listed, about 89% were seen once. Sequenced: PBMCs or T cells enriched from blood (not recorded which). Receptors originate from a man in his sixties who had recovered from COVID-19.

V is TRBV5-1 and J is TRBJ2-1; TRBD2 matches at 12 bases. CDR1 is SGHRS, CDR2 YFSETQ, per germline. After removal of 1 base from V and 7 bases from J, the junction contained 9 bases not matched to a gene. The CDR3 consists of 17 residues. CDR3 sequence: CASSLPSSGRGKNEQFF. DNA for the CDR3: TGCGCCAGCAGCTTGCCGTCTAGCGGGAGGGGAAAAAATGAGCAGTTCTTC.

The chain recombines TRBV11-2 with TRBJ2-3; 9 bases match TRBD1. Germline V CDR1 and CDR2: SGHAT, FQNNGV. Losses at the gene ends were 5 bases for V and 4 bases for J; bases not matched to a gene: 10. The CDR3 runs 16 residues. The CDR3 protein is CASSPEGDRVADTQYF. For the CDR3, the DNA is TGTGCCAGCAGCCCCGAGGGGGACAGGGTCGCAGATACGCAGTATTTT. The variable domain in full, completed from reference TRBV11-2 and TRBJ2-3, reads EAGVAQSPRYKIIEKRQSVAFWCNPISGHATLYWYQQILGQGPKLLIQFQNNGVVDDSQLPKDRFSAERLKGVDSTLKIQPAKLEDSAVYLCASSPEGDRVADTQYFGPGTRLTVL.

The chain uses TRBV6-5 and TRBJ1-1; the D gene is possibly TRBD1 (5 bases). The CDR3 has 16 residues. The germline V gene has CDR1 MNHEY and CDR2 SVGAGI. V was trimmed by 4 bases and J by 1 base, leaving 16 bases between them. CDR3 region: CASSFFKGLANTEAFF. The CDR3 nucleotides are TGTGCCAGCAGTTTTTTCAAGGGGTTGGCGAACACTGAAGCTTTCTTT.

This clone appeared once. The chain has TRBV11-2 and TRBJ2-5; TRBD2 matches at 10 bases. In germline, CDR1 is SGHAT, CDR2 FQNNGV. This CDR3 has 15 residues. The junction had 8 bases not matched to a gene; V was cut back by 5 bases and J by 5 bases. This CDR3 reads CASSPRAGGYETQYF. The CDR3 DNA follows: TGTGCCAGCAGCCCCAGAGCGGGAGGGTATGAGACCCAGTACTTC.

The chain carries TRBV19 and TRBJ1-5; 10 positions agree with TRBD1. The CDR3 totals 14 residues. The junction had 11 bases not matched to a gene; V was cut back by 9 bases and J by 9 bases. Germline CDR1 and CDR2: LNHDA and SQIVND (reference sequence). CDR3 sequence (DNA): TGTGCCAGCAAACCGGGACAGGGGTTCGTGCCCCAGCATTTT. Amino acid sequence: CASKPGQGFVPQHF.

V gene TRBV5-4 combines with J gene TRBJ2-7; 9 bases agree with TRBD2. CDR1 SGHNT and CDR2 YYREEE come from the germline V gene (reference sequence). This CDR3 is built from 14 residues. With 9 bases clipped from V and 0 bases from J, the junction kept 7 bases outside the gene matches. CDR3 residues: CATTRRGGSYEQYF. The CDR3 DNA sequence: TGTGCCACCACTCGGCGGGGGGGCTCCTACGAGCAGTACTTC.

The rearrangement links TRBV6-5 to TRBJ2-7; 8 bases agree with TRBD2. The CDR3 runs 13 residues. Trimming at V came to 6 bases and at J to 3 bases, leaving 4 bases not matched to a gene. CDR1 and CDR2 from the germline V gene are MNHEY and SVGAGI. In DNA, the CDR3 is TGTGCCAGCAGACTAGCGGTAAACTACGAGCAGTACTTC. It yields the protein CASRLAVNYEQYF.

Points on this clone: At one boundary the junction diverges from the germline segment, which might be a read error. This chain connects TRBV7-7 to TRBJ2-5, with TRBD1 matching over 10 bases. The length of the CDR3 is 17 residues. CDR1 and CDR2 from the germline V gene are SSHAT and FNYEAQ (reference sequence). CDR3 residues: CASSLAEYGTGVETQYF. The CDR3 DNA follows: TGTGCTAGCAGCTTAGCGGAATATGGGACAGGGGTCGAGACCCAGTACTTC. Using reference TRBV7-7 and TRBJ2-5 for the parts outside the CDR3, the full variable domain is GAGVSQSPRYKVTKRGQDVTLRCDPISSHATLYWYQQALGQGPEFLTYFNYEAQPDKSGLPSDRFSAERPEGSISTLTIQRTEQRDSAMYRCASSLAEYGTGVETQYFGPGTRLLVL.